One and the same sample provided the 29 T cell receptor beta chains below, sequenced in a study of T cells in Graves' hyperthyroidism and ophthalmopathy. Amplified regions were TCR beta CDR3 sequences from RNA transcripts. When the TCR CDR3 underwent first-round RT-PCR, the HTBI primer set was used. TCRdb used MiXCR to reprocess the multiplex PCR reads, holding one entry per CDR3 protein. The sample consists of 700,000 or so distinct CDR3 sequences, 13% to 15% of them appearing once. The sample was blood. All receptors derive from a woman in her forties or fifties with Graves' ophthalmopathy.

This clonotype was found many times. V usage is TRBV7-2 and J usage is TRBJ2-5; tentative D call: TRBD2 (5 bases). Germline V gene data show CDR1 as SGHTA and CDR2 as FQGNSA. CDR3 length equals 16 residues. V dropped 5 bases and J dropped 3 bases, with 19 bases sitting between them. The CDR3 sequence: CASSQVGLHGKETQYF. The CDR3, as DNA: TGTGCCAGCAGCCAGGTCGGGCTGCACGGGAAAGAGACCCAGTACTTC.

About this clonotype: Just one base apart from a much larger clone, this may be a read error. J is TRBJ2-1 and V is TRBV29-1, with D hard to call. V was shortened by 1 base and J by 10 bases, with 11 bases between the two germline ends. The CDR3 extends over 12 amino acids. Germline V gene lookup returns CDR1 SQVTM and CDR2 ANQGSEA. For the CDR3, the DNA is TGCAGCGTTGAAGGGCCCCTTAAGGAGCAGTTCTTC. This codes for CSVEGPLKEQFF.

In regard to this clonotype: A much bigger clone sits one base away, suggesting this may be a read error. V gene TRBV28 combines with J gene TRBJ1-4; unclear D gene. The CDR3 sequence is 19 residues long. The germline gives CDR1 MDHEN, CDR2 SYDVKM. The V end lost 6 bases, the J end lost 2 bases, and 25 bases lay between the germline ends. The CDR3 nucleotides read TGTGCCAGCAGCCCCTTCGACCTCATTAGGGCGAGGACTAATGAAAAACTGTTTTTT. Its translation: CASSPFDLIRARTNEKLFF. The whole variable domain, remainder taken from reference TRBV28 and TRBJ1-4, is DVKVTQSSRYLVKRTGEKVFLECVQDMDHENMFWYRQDPGLGLRLIYFSYDVKMKEKGDIPEGYSVSREKKERFSLILESASTNQTSMYLCASSPFDLIRARTNEKLFFGSGTQLSVL.

This clonotype was recorded at least ten times. This chain joins TRBV30 and TRBJ1-6, with D uncertain. CDR3 length equals 14 residues. The V end lost 3 bases, the J end lost 4 bases, and 10 bases lay between the germline ends. Germline V gene data show CDR1 as GTSNPN and CDR2 as SVGIG (reference sequence). The CDR3 nucleotides are TGTGCCTGGAGGAAAACATTTTATAATTCACCCCTCCACTTT. The encoded protein is CAWRKTFYNSPLHF.

This clonotype showed up just a few times. The J gene is TRBJ2-3, the V gene TRBV12-3 or TRBV12-4; D is perhaps TRBD1 (6 bases). V lost 5 bases and J lost 0, with 12 bases in between. The CDR3 has 15 amino acids. CDR3 nucleotides: TGTGCCAGCAGTGGGGGCGGAGCTAGCACAGATACGCAGTATTTT. Its translation: CASSGGGASTDTQYF.

Concerning this clonotype: A much larger clone sits a single nucleotide away, making a read error possible. J is TRBJ2-5 and V is TRBV20-1, with D perhaps assigned TRBD1 or TRBD2 (6 bases each). The ends were cut back, 0 bases at V and 6 bases at J, with 14 bases in the middle. Per the germline V gene, CDR1 is DFQATT and CDR2 is SNEGSKA (reference sequence). The CDR3 extends over 14 amino acids. CDR3 amino acids: CSARDLGGGKTQYF. For the CDR3, the DNA is TGCAGTGCTAGAGATCTCGGGGGCGGGAAGACCCAGTACTTC.

This clonotype has a count of ten or more. The genes are TRBV11-2 and TRBJ1-1; the match to TRBD1 covers 11 bases. Looked up from germline, CDR1 is SGHAT and CDR2 is FQNNGV. This CDR3 is built from 16 residues. With 5 bases clipped from V and 4 bases from J, the junction kept 9 bases outside the gene matches. CDR3 DNA: TGTGCCAGCAGCAGACAGCCCGGGACAGGGGGCACTGAAGCTTTCTTT. It encodes CASSRQPGTGGTEAFF.

The chain recombines TRBV4-2 with TRBJ1-1; 10 bases map to TRBD1. Germline lookup yields CDR1 LGHNA and CDR2 YNFKEQ. This CDR3 comprises 16 residues. The junction had 6 bases not matched to a gene; V was cut back by 2 bases and J by 3 bases. The CDR3 nucleotides read TGTGCCAGCAGCCAACTTTTCGGACAGGGGGACACTGAAGCTTTCTTT. Its translation: CASSQLFGQGDTEAFF.

V usage is TRBV6-4 and J usage is TRBJ1-6; tentative D call: TRBD1 (5 bases). V was pared by 7 bases and J by 9 bases, with 16 bases between. Germline assignment: CDR1 MRHNA and CDR2 SNTAGT. The CDR3 extends over 14 amino acids. The CDR3 here is CASNDGTLFSPLHF. CDR3 nucleotides: TGTGCCAGCAACGACGGGACGCTCTTTTCACCCCTCCACTTT.

This clonotype occurred many times. The chain is built from TRBV5-6 and TRBJ1-1; D might be TRBD1 (6 bases). CDR3 length equals 14 residues. In germline, CDR1 is SGHDT, CDR2 YYEEEE. With 1 base removed from V and 3 bases from J, the gap between germline ends came to 10 bases. The DNA for the CDR3 is TGTGCCAGCAGCTTGAGAGGGGGGGACACTGAAGCTTTCTTT. This gives the protein CASSLRGGDTEAFF.

V is TRBV7-9 and J is TRBJ1-1; no clear D gene. The germline CDR1 and CDR2 sequences are SEHNR and FQNEAQ (reference sequence). The CDR3 length is 15 residues. V dropped 4 bases and J dropped 2 bases, with 14 bases sitting between them. The CDR3 coding sequence is TGTGCCAGCAGCTATCGCCCGAGTACTAACACTGAAGCTTTCTTT. Protein product: CASSYRPSTNTEAFF.

This clonotype has ten or more counts. CDR3 DNA: TGTGCCAGCACTCTTCTGGGGGCGAGCTCCTACGAGCAGTACTTC. The encoded protein is CASTLLGASSYEQYF. This chain uses TRBV7-2 with TRBJ2-7, with a possible D match to TRBD1 (6 bases). This CDR3 comprises 15 residues. Trimming left V 7 bases short and J 0 bases short, with 16 bases between. Germline CDR1 reads SGHTA; CDR2 reads FQGNSA.

This chain links TRBV6-1 with TRBJ1-3; TRBD1 matches 8 bases. Germline CDR1 reads MNHNS; CDR2 reads SASEGT. V was pared by 5 bases and J by 0 bases, with 6 bases of the junction left unmatched. The CDR3 totals 16 residues. The CDR3: CASSSDGQGSGNTIYF. CDR3 DNA: TGTGCCAGCAGTTCTGATGGACAGGGCTCTGGAAACACCATATATTTT.

This clonotype was seen at least ten times. The chain recombines TRBV19 with TRBJ1-1; 8 bases match TRBD1. Germline assignment: CDR1 LNHDA and CDR2 SQIVND (reference sequence). There are 12 residues in the CDR3. V shed 3 bases and J 10 bases; nucleotides not matched to a gene: 4. Here the CDR3 DNA reads TGTGCCAGTAGTATTCGGGACAGGACAGCTTTCTTT. Protein: CASSIRDRTAFF.

The chain is built from TRBV9 and TRBJ1-3; no definite D call. The V gene lost 0 bases and the J gene lost 0 bases, with 7 bases spanning the gap. This CDR3 has 15 amino acids. CDR1 SGDLS and CDR2 YYNGEE come from the germline V gene. CDR3 DNA: TGTGCCAGCAGCGTAGCATTGAGCTCTGGAAACACCATATATTTT. As protein: CASSVALSSGNTIYF. The full variable domain, its missing parts supplied by reference TRBV9 and TRBJ1-3, is DSGVTQTPKHLITATGQRVTLRCSPRSGDLSVYWYQQSLDQGLQFLIQYYNGEERAKGNILERFSAQQFPDLHSELNLSSLELGDSALYFCASSVALSSGNTIYFGEGSWLTVV.

This clonotype was picked up a small number of times. V and J are TRBV24-1 and TRBJ2-1; the match to TRBD2 covers 10 bases. V gave up 2 bases and J gave up 5 bases; unmatched junction bases: 5. The CDR3 runs 16 residues. CDR1 is KGHDR, CDR2 SFDVKD, per germline. CDR3 nucleotide sequence: TGTGCCACCAGTGATTCTAGCGGGAGAAATAACAATGAGCAGTTCTTC. It specifies CATSDSSGRNNNEQFF.

The rearrangement uses TRBV13 and TRBJ1-1; tentative D call: TRBD1 (6 bases). CDR1 and CDR2 (germline): PRHDT, FYEKMQ (reference sequence). The V end was cut by 0 bases, the J end by 5 bases, with 13 bases between. The CDR3 extends over 15 amino acids. CDR3 bases: TGTGCCAGCAGCTTAGGCCACGGGGGGCAAACTGAAGCTTTCTTT. It codes for CASSLGHGGQTEAFF.

This sequence joins TRBV5-1 and TRBJ2-7, with 7 positions matching TRBD1. V trimming: 5 bases; J trimming: 5 bases; junction bases outside the gene matches: 7. Germline loops: CDR1 SGHRS, CDR2 YFSETQ. The CDR3 contains 13 residues. CDR3 sequence (DNA): TGCGCCAGCAGACGTACAGGGGCCAACGAGCAGTACTTC. Protein product: CASRRTGANEQYF. Full variable domain (remainder filled in from reference TRBV5-1 and TRBJ2-7): KAGVTQTPRYLIKTRGQQVTLSCSPISGHRSVSWYQQTPGQGLQFLFEYFSETQRNKGNFPGRFSGRQFSNSRSEMNVSTLELGDSALYLCASRRTGANEQYFGPGTRLTVT.

At least ten counts were recorded for this clonotype. V is TRBV20-1 and J is TRBJ2-3; D is undetermined. The V and J ends lost 3 bases and 1 base respectively, with 8 bases between them. CDR1 is DFQATT, CDR2 SNEGSKA, per germline (reference sequence). This CDR3 region has 13 residues. CDR3 in DNA: TGCAGTGCTAGGGGGTCCGGCACAGATACGCAGTATTTT. Its protein product is CSARGSGTDTQYF.

This clonotype has ten or more counts. The CDR3 DNA sequence: TGTGCCAGCAGTTATAGCGGGAGGGCCTACGAGCAGTACTTC. Translation: CASSYSGRAYEQYF. The V gene is TRBV6-2 or TRBV6-3, the J gene TRBJ2-7, with 11 bases matching TRBD2. In germline, CDR1 is MNHEY, CDR2 SVGEGT. The length of the CDR3 is 14 residues. Trimming took 3 bases from V and 2 from J; bases not matched to a gene: 0.

The sample holds many counts of this clonotype. The chain carries TRBV5-5 and TRBJ2-5; 10 nucleotides agree with TRBD1. This CDR3 spans 16 amino acids. V dropped 0 bases and J dropped 4; count of bases not matched to a gene: 6. Germline lookup yields CDR1 SGHKS and CDR2 YYEKEE (reference sequence). The CDR3: CASSLGGQGNLETQYF. The CDR3 DNA sequence: TGTGCCAGCAGCTTGGGGGGACAGGGGAATTTAGAGACCCAGTACTTC.

This clonotype was picked up many times. The V and J genes are TRBV28 and TRBJ1-4; TRBD1 matches 7 bases. The CDR3 is 16 residues long. Germline V gene sequence: CDR1 MDHEN, CDR2 SYDVKM. Unmatched junction bases numbered 11, after V lost 2 bases and J lost 8 bases. In DNA, the CDR3 is TGTGCCAGCAGTTTAGCTGGAGGGGGCAGTTTGGAAAAACTGTTTTTT. It specifies CASSLAGGGSLEKLFF.

This clonotype was picked up many times. This rearrangement joins TRBV28 to TRBJ2-1; TRBD2 matches at 13 bases. The CDR3 has 17 residues. The germline CDR1 and CDR2 sequences are MDHEN and SYDVKM. With V trimmed by 7 bases and J by 5 bases, 11 bases remained unmatched. The CDR3 DNA follows: TGTGCCAGCAAGGTCCTTGGACTAGCGGGAGTTAACAATGAGCAGTTCTTC. Protein sequence: CASKVLGLAGVNNEQFF.

This clonotype was detected many times. The chain employs TRBV5-1 and TRBJ1-2, with D maybe TRBD1 (5 bases). The germline V gene encodes CDR1 SGHRS and CDR2 YFSETQ. The ends were cut back, 4 bases at V and 2 bases at J, with 15 bases in the middle. CDR3 length: 15 residues. CDR3 region: CASSLGQGWNYGYTF. The CDR3 nucleotides read TGCGCCAGCAGCCTTGGGCAGGGTTGGAACTATGGCTACACCTTC.

In its sample, this clonotype was seen many times. The V and J genes are TRBV30 and TRBJ2-1, with 9 bases identical to TRBD1. After removal of 3 bases from V and 7 bases from J, the junction contained 7 bases not matched to a gene. The CDR3 is 14 residues long. In germline, CDR1 is GTSNPN, CDR2 SVGIG (reference sequence). CDR3 DNA: TGTGCCTGGAGCGGGACAGGGATGGGAAATGAGCAGTTCTTC. Translated: CAWSGTGMGNEQFF.

This clonotype was picked up many times. The chain joins TRBV19 to TRBJ2-7, with 9 bases lining up with TRBD1. V lost 0 bases to trimming and J lost 2 bases; unmatched junction nucleotides: 5. Germline CDR1 and CDR2: LNHDA and SQIVND (reference sequence). The CDR3 runs 16 residues. The CDR3 DNA is TGTGCCAGTAGTATAGATCGGGGACAGGGCCCCTACGAGCAGTACTTC. It yields the protein CASSIDRGQGPYEQYF.

The chain joins TRBV28 to TRBJ2-7, with 9 bases lining up with TRBD2. Germline V gene sequence: CDR1 MDHEN, CDR2 SYDVKM. V trimming: 7 bases; J trimming: 5 bases; junction bases outside the gene matches: 9. The CDR3 extends over 14 amino acids. CDR3 in amino acids: CASIRAGGPNEQYF. The DNA for the CDR3 is TGTGCCAGCATCCGGGCGGGAGGGCCTAACGAGCAGTACTTC.

This clonotype was seen only once. CDR3 coding DNA: TGTGCCAGCAGCTTAGATCAAGGGGGAGAGCAGTTCTTC. Its protein is CASSLDQGGEQFF. The rearrangement links TRBV11-2 to TRBJ2-1, with D possibly TRBD1 on 6 matching bases. The CDR3 consists of 13 residues. The ends were cut back, 0 bases at V and 10 bases at J, with 10 bases in the middle. Germline V gene lookup returns CDR1 SGHAT and CDR2 FQNNGV.

This clonotype was counted at least ten times. The chain carries TRBV7-2 and TRBJ2-5, with TRBD2 identical over 15 bases. V lost 6 bases to trimming and J lost 5 bases; unmatched junction nucleotides: 10. CDR3 length: 17 amino acids. Germline CDR1 and CDR2: SGHTA and FQGNSA. CDR3: CASSYPGLAGGGETQYF. The DNA of the CDR3 is TGTGCCAGCAGTTATCCGGGACTAGCGGGAGGCGGGGAGACCCAGTACTTC.